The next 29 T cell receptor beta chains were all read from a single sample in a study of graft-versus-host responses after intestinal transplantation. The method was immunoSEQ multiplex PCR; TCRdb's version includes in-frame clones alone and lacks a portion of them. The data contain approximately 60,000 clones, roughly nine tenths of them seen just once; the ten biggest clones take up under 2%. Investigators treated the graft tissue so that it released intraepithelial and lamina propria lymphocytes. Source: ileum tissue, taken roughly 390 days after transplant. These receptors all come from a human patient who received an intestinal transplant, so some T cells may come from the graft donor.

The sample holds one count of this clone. This chain's CDR3 is CASSLASAGGPYTGELFF. The CDR3 DNA reads TGTGCCAGCAGCTTGGCCTCTGCGGGGGGGCCTTACACCGGGGAGCTGTTTTTT. The V call is TRBV5-6, the J call TRBJ2-2; TRBD2 matches 9 bases. This CDR3 comprises 18 residues. The V and J ends lost 0 bases and 3 bases, in that order; junction bases with no gene match: 9. Germline CDR1 and CDR2: SGHDT and YYEEEE.

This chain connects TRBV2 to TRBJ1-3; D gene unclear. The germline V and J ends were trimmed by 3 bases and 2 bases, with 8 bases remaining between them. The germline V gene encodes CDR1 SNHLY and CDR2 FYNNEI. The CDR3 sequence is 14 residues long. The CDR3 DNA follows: TGTGCCAGCAGTGAGGAGGGTACTGGAAACACCATATATTTT. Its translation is CASSEEGTGNTIYF.

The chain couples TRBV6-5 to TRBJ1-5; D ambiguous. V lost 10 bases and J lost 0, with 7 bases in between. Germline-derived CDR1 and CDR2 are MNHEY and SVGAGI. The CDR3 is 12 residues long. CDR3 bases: TGTGCCATCGACGGTAGCAATCAGCCCCAGCATTTT. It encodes CAIDGSNQPQHF.

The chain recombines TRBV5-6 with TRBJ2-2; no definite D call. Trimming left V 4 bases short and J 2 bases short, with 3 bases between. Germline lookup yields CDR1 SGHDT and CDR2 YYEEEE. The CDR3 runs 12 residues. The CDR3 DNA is TGTGCCAGCAGCATCAACACCGGGGAGCTGTTTTTT. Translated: CASSINTGELFF.

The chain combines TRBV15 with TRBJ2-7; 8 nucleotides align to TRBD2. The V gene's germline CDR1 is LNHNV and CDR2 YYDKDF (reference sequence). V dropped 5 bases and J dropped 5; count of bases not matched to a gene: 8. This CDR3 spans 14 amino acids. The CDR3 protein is CATSERERNHEQYF. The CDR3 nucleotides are TGTGCCACCAGCGAGCGGGAGAGGAATCACGAGCAGTACTTC.

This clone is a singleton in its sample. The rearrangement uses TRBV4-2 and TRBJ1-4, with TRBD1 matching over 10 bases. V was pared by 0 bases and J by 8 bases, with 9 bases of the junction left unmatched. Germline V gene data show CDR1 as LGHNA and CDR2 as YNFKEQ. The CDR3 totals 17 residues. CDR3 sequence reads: CASSQEGAATGGEKLFF. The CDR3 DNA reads TGTGCCAGCAGCCAAGAGGGGGCGGCGACAGGGGGCGAAAAACTGTTTTTT.

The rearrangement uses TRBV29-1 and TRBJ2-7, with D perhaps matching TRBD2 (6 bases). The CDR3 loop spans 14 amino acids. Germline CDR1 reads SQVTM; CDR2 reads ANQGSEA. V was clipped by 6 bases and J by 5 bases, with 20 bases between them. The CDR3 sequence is CSVTSGLLKDEQYF. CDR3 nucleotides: TGCAGCGTCACGAGCGGGCTCCTTAAAGACGAGCAGTACTTC.

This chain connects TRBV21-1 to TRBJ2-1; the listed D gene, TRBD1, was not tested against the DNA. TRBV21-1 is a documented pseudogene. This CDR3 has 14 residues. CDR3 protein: CASITGQGYNEQFF. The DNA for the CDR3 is TGTGCCAGCATCACAGGACAGGGCTACAATGAGCAGTTCTTC.

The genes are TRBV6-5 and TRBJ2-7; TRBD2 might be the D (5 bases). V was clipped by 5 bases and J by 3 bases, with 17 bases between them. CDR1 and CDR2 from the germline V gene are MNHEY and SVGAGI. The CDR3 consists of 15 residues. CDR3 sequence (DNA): TGTGCCAGCAGTACCCGGTTTTCGGGAAACTACGAGCAGTACTTC. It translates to CASSTRFSGNYEQYF.

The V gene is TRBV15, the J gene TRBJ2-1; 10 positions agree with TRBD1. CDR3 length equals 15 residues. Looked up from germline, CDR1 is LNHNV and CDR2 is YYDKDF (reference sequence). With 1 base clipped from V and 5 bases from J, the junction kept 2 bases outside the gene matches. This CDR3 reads CATSRVGTGDNEQFF. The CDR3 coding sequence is TGTGCCACCAGCAGAGTCGGGACAGGGGACAATGAGCAGTTCTTC.

The CDR3 DNA reads as TGTGCCAGCTCATCGAACCTAGCGGGAGGATTGTACGAGCAGTACTTC. This gives the protein CASSSNLAGGLYEQYF. The chain recombines TRBV18 with TRBJ2-7, with TRBD2 matching over 11 bases. The CDR3 extends over 16 amino acids. Germline lookup yields CDR1 KGHSH and CDR2 LQKENI. V trimming: 5 bases; J trimming: 4 bases; junction bases outside the gene matches: 10.

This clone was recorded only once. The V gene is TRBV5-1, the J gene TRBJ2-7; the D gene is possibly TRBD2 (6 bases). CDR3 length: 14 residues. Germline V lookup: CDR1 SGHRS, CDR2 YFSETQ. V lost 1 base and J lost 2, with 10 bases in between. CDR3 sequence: CASSLKWEAYEQYF. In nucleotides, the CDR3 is TGCGCCAGCAGCTTGAAATGGGAGGCCTACGAGCAGTACTTC.

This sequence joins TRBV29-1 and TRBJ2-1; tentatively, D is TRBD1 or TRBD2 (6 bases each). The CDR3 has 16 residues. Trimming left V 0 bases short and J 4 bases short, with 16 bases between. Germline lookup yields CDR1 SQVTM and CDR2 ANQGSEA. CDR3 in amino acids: CSVEDLRGARYNEQFF. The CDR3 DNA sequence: TGCAGCGTTGAAGACCTTAGGGGGGCTAGGTACAATGAGCAGTTCTTC.

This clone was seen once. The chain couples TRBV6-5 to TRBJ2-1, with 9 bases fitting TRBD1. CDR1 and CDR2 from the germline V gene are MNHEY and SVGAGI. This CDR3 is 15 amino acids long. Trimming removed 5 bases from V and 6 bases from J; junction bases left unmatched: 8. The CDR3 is CASSLQGANSNEQFF. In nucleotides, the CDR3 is TGTGCCAGCAGTCTACAGGGGGCGAATAGCAATGAGCAGTTCTTC.

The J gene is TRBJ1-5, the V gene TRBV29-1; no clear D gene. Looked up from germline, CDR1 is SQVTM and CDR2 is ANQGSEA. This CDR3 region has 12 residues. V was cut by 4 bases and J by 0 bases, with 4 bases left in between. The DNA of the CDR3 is TGCAGCGTTGCAGGTAGCAATCAGCCCCAGCATTTT. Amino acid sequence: CSVAGSNQPQHF. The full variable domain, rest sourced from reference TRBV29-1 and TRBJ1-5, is SAVISQKPSRDICQRGTSLTIQCQVDSQVTMMFWYRQQPGQSLTLIATANQGSEATYESGFVIDKFPISRPNLTFSTLTVSNMSPEDSSIYLCSVAGSNQPQHFGDGTRLSIL.

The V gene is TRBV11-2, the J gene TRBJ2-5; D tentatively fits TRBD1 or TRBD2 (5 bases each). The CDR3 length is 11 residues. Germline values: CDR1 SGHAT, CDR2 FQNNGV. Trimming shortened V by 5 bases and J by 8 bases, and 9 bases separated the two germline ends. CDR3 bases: TGTGCCAGCAGCGTCGGGGCTACCCAGTACTTC. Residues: CASSVGATQYF.

The CDR3 DNA reads as TGTGCCAGCAGCTTAATTACGCCCTTAACAGGGGAGGACACTGAAGCTTTCTTT. Translated, it gives CASSLITPLTGEDTEAFF. The V and J genes are TRBV7-8 and TRBJ1-1, with 7 nucleotides matching TRBD1. The germline gives CDR1 SGHVS, CDR2 FQNEAQ. The ends lost 2 bases at V and 3 bases at J; junction bases unmatched: 15. CDR3 size: 18 residues.

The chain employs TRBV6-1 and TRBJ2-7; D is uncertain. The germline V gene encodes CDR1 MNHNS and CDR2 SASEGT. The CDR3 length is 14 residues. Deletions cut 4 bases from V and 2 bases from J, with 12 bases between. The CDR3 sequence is CASSASGPTYEQYF. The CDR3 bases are TGTGCCAGCAGTGCCTCTGGTCCTACCTACGAGCAGTACTTC.

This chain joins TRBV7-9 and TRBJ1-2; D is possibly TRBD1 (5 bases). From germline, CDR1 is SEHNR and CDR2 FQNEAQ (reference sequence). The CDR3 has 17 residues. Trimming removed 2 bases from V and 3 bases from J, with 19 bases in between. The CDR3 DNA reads TGTGCCAGCAGCTTAAGGTTCCGGGCAGGGTCTGACTATGGCTACACCTTC. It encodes CASSLRFRAGSDYGYTF.

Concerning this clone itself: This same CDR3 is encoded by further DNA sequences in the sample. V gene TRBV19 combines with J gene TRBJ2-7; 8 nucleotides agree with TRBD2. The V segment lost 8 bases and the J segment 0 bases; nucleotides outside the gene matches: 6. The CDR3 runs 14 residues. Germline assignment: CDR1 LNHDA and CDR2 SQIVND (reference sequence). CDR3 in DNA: TGTGCCAGTTCCCCCCGGGGGGGCTCCTACGAGCAGTACTTC. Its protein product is CASSPRGGSYEQYF.

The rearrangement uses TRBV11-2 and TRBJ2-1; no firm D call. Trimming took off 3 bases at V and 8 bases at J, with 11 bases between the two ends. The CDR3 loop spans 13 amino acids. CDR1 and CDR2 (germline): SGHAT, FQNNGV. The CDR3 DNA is TGTGCCAGCAGCTTTTCCGTCAGCCATGAGCAGTTCTTC. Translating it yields CASSFSVSHEQFF.

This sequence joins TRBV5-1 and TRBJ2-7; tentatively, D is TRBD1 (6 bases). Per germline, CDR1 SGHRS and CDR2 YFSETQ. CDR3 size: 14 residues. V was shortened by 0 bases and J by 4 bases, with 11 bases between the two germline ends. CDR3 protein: CASSLGDTLYEQYF. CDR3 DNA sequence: TGCGCCAGCAGCTTGGGGGACACCTTATACGAGCAGTACTTC. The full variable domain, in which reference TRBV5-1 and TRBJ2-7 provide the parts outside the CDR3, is KAGVTQTPRYLIKTRGQQVTLSCSPISGHRSVSWYQQTPGQGLQFLFEYFSETQRNKGNFPGRFSGRQFSNSRSEMNVSTLELGDSALYLCASSLGDTLYEQYFGPGTRLTVT.

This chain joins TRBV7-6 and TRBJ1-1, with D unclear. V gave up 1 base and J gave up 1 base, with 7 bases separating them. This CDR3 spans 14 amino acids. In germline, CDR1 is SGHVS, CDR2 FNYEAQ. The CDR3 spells CASSLVGRNTEAFF. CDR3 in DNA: TGTGCCAGCAGCTTAGTTGGCAGGAACACTGAAGCTTTCTTT. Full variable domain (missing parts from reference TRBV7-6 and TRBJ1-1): GAGVSQSPRYKVTKRGQDVALRCDPISGHVSLYWYRQALGQGPEFLTYFNYEAQQDKSGLPNDRFSAERPEGSISTLTIQRTEQRDSAMYRCASSLVGRNTEAFFGQGTRLTVV.

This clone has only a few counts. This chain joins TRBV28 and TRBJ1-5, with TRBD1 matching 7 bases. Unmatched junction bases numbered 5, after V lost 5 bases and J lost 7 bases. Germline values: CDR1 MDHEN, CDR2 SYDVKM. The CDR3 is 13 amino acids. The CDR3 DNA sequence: TGTGCCAGCAGTCACAGGGGACGGCAGCCCCAGCATTTT. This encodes CASSHRGRQPQHF.

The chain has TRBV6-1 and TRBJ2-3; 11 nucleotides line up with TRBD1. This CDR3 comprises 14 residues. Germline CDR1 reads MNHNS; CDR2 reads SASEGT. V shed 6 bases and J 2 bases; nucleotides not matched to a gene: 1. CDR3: CASRGQGDTDTQYF. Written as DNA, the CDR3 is TGTGCCAGCAGGGGACAGGGGGACACAGATACGCAGTATTTT.

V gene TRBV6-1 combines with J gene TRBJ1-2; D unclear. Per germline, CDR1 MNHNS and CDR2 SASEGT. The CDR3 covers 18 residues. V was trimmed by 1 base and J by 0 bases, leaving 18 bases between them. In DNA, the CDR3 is TGTGCCAGCAGTGAAGGCTGGGCTCGTGGCAGATCTAACTATGGCTACACCTTC. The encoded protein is CASSEGWARGRSNYGYTF.

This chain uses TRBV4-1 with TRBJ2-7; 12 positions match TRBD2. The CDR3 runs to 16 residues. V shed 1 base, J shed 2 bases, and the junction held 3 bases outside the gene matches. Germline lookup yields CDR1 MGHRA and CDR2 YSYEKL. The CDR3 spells CASSQAASGRAYEQYF. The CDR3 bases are TGCGCCAGCAGCCAAGCCGCTAGCGGGAGGGCCTACGAGCAGTACTTC.

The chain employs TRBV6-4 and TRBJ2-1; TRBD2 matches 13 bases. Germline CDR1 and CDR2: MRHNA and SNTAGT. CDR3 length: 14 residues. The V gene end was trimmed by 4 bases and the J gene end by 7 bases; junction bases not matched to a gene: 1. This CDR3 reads CASSGGLAGNEQFF. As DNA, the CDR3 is TGTGCCAGCAGTGGGGGACTAGCGGGAAATGAGCAGTTCTTC.

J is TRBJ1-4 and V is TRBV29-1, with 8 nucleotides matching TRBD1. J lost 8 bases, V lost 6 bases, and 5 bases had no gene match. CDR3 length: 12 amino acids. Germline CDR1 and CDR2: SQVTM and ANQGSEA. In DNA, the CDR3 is TGCAGCGTCACGACAGGGGAAGAAAAACTGTTTTTT. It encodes CSVTTGEEKLFF.